This paragraph covers one T cell receptor beta chain sequence. The data stem from a study of blood T cell repertoires in COVID-19. The overall study: Samples of COVID-19 (acute and convalescent) were obtained from the United States, Italy and Spain. The cDNA or gDNA used as material had been derived from T cells, B-cell-depleted T cells, or PBMCs.

Losses at the gene ends were 2 bases for V and 13 bases for J; bases not matched to a gene: 10. CDR3 length: 15 amino acids. Germline V gives CDR1 SQVTM, CDR2 ANQGSEA. In the original workflow: Amplification of reference gene primers was used by the study to estimate nucleated cell counts. Sequenced by immunoSEQ multiplex PCR; TCRdb stores in-frame clones only, minus some. The DNA was the basis for D and trimming; V, J and clone size are from that table. The table lists roughly 73,000 clones, around 75% of them singletons, with over 20% in the top ten. The chain joins TRBV29-1 to TRBJ2-5; TRBD2 matches 16 bases. Sequenced material: peripheral blood. This sequence originates from a man between 65 and 80 years old with acute or convalescent COVID-19. The DNA for the CDR3 is TGCAGCGTTGAACCCACCGGGACTAGCGGGAGGGGGGGGTACTTC. Protein: CSVEPTGTSGRGGYF. The full variable domain, with the rest looked up from reference TRBV29-1 and TRBJ2-5, is SAVISQKPSRDICQRGTSLTIQCQVDSQVTMMFWYRQQPGQSLTLIATANQGSEATYESGFVIDKFPISRPNLTFSTLTVSNMSPEDSSIYLCSVEPTGTSGRGGYFGPGTRLLVL.